This is a list of T cell receptor beta chains from one sample in a study of cytomegalovirus exposure and HLA in healthy donors. Profiling relied on immunoSEQ multiplex PCR, and the TCRdb table lists in-frame clones only, not all of them. The sample holds more than 90,000 clones; under 85% are singletons and the top ten take under 2%. Sequenced input: PBMCs. The receptors come from a woman aged 40-49 years in good health and CMV-seronegative. Each CDR3 is given with its conserved first and last residue. Each record gives: J gene, clone size, D gene, V gene, CDR3 protein. The D gene is left open where the match is weak. A clone size is listed for some rows: how often the clone was seen (once, few, many), or a class if it is expanded.

j_call: TRBJ1-4
clone_size: .
d_call: TRBD1
v_call: TRBV2
cdr3_aa: CANLTGANEKLFF

j_call: TRBJ2-3
clone_size: few
d_call: .
v_call: TRBV7-9
cdr3_aa: CSSSWETDTQYF

j_call: TRBJ2-3
clone_size: .
d_call: TRBD2
v_call: TRBV5-1
cdr3_aa: CASSSSGGGDTQYF

j_call: TRBJ2-3
clone_size: .
d_call: TRBD1
v_call: TRBV7-2
cdr3_aa: CASSSRQGLGTDTQYF

j_call: TRBJ1-5
clone_size: .
d_call: .
v_call: TRBV27
cdr3_aa: CASSLSAQANQPQHF

j_call: .
clone_size: .
d_call: TRBD1
v_call: TRBV6-4
cdr3_aa: CASSGSGSNVGQATIYYEQYF

j_call: .
clone_size: .
d_call: .
v_call: TRBV4-1
cdr3_aa: CASSQDLVGNYEQYF

j_call: TRBJ2-7
clone_size: .
d_call: TRBD1
v_call: TRBV13
cdr3_aa: CASSSRDRGSYEQYF

j_call: TRBJ1-1
clone_size: .
d_call: TRBD1
v_call: TRBV10-3
cdr3_aa: CAISESGQGRTWDTEAFF

j_call: TRBJ2-7
clone_size: .
d_call: .
v_call: TRBV7-9
cdr3_aa: CASSVRQDTYEQYF